This TCR beta chain appears in the sequencing data of a study of OX40 agonist ivuxolimab in advanced cancers. Study information: Participants averaged roughly 57 years of age (range about 23 to 90) and were less than 85% male.

This clone was counted a few times. Clones were sequenced by immunoSEQ multiplex PCR, and TCRdb holds only the in-frame ones, with some missing. The profile shows 55,000 to 75,000 clones, roughly 85% of them singletons. This CDR3 is 16 amino acids long. The germline CDR1 and CDR2 sequences are SGHTA and FQGNSA. The V and J ends lost 5 bases and 0 bases, in that order; junction bases with no gene match: 7. This chain connects TRBV7-2 to TRBJ1-5; 7 bases are shared with TRBD1. The TCR was taken from an adult with an advanced solid tumor such as melanoma, head and neck, liver or kidney cancer. Sequencing used CD4+ or CD8+ T cells sorted from blood, obtained in a trial of the OX40 agonist ivuxolimab. CDR3 DNA: TGTGCCAGCAGCGCCGGGACAGCCCCTAGCAATCAGCCCCAGCATTTT. This codes for CASSAGTAPSNQPQHF.